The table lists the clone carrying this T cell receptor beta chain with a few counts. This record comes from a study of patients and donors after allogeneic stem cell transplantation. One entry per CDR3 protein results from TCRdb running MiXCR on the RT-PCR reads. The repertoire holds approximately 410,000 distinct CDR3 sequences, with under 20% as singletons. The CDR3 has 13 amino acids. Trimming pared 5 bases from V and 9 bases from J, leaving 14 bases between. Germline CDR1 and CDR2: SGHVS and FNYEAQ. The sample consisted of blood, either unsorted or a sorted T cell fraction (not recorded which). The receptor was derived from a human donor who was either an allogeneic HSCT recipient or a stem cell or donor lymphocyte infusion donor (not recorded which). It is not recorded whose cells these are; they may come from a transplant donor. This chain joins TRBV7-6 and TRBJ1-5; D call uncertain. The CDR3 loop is CASSPGEVWPQHF. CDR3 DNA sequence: TGTGCCAGCAGCCCCGGGGAGGTCTGGCCCCAGCATTTT.